This TCR beta chain was documented in a study of OX40 agonist ivuxolimab in advanced cancers. Study summary: Patients took ivuxolimab, an agonistic anti-OX40 (CD134) antibody. Eligibility admitted prior anti-PD-1, anti-PD-L1 or anti-CTLA-4 therapy; 40% had some. There were three patients with partial responses, one having hepatocellular carcinoma and two cutaneous melanoma.

Details on this clone: Sequence at one end of the junction differs from germline and may be a read error.

The data were produced by immunoSEQ multiplex PCR, yet TCRdb's version contains in-frame clones alone and is incomplete. Of 35,000 to 45,000 clones in the sample, roughly 80% are singletons; the top ten hold around a fifth. CDR3 size: 15 residues. Germline V CDR1 and CDR2: LGHNA, YNFKEQ. This TCR came from an adult with an advanced solid tumor such as melanoma, head and neck, liver or kidney cancer. The material sequenced was CD4+ or CD8+ T cells sorted from blood, taken in a trial of the OX40 agonist ivuxolimab. The V call is TRBV4-2, the J call TRBJ1-1; 8 bases are shared with TRBD1. The CDR3 is CASSEEPLDRDGAFF. The DNA of the CDR3 is TGTGCCAGCAGCGAAGAGCCATTGGACAGGGACGGAGCTTTCTTT.